The TCR beta chain under discussion was sequenced for a study of regulatory T cells in long-lasting Graves disease. Study-wide results and caveats: TRBV28, TRBJ1-2 and TRBJ2-5 were segments that persistent disease favored.

iRepertoire HTBI primers and Arm-PCR of CDR3 regions built TCR beta libraries. MiXCR, applied by TCRdb to the multiplex PCR reads, yields one record per CDR3 protein. The data contain 400,000 to 500,000 distinct CDR3 sequences, about a sixth of them singletons. The time point: newly diagnosed GD, antithyroid drugs for less than 3 months. Extracted PBMC RNA gave rise to the TCR library. Patient provenance is recorded as an endocrinology department in Xi'an, China. In the case of this clonotype: Its antigen is still unknown.

CDR3 length: 16 amino acids. Germline values: CDR1 SGHTS, CDR2 YDEGEE. V shed 2 bases and J shed 5 bases, with 17 bases lying between them. This sample also appeared in a second study, on T cells in Graves' hyperthyroidism and ophthalmopathy. As reported in that work: Uncontrolled infections, other autoimmune diseases, pregnancy or lactation led to exclusion of patients. Blood held most thyroid clonotypes expanded above 0.001 frequency.

The source of this sequence is a young woman with Graves disease. V usage is TRBV5-8 and J usage is TRBJ1-3; weak D call: TRBD1 (6 bases). This specimen consisted of peripheral blood mononuclear cells (PBMCs), obtained at new diagnosis, from a patient treated with antithyroid drugs. Here the CDR3 reads CASSFRTGATRNTIYF. In DNA form, the CDR3 reads TGTGCCAGCAGCTTCCGGACGGGGGCCACCAGAAACACCATATATTTT.